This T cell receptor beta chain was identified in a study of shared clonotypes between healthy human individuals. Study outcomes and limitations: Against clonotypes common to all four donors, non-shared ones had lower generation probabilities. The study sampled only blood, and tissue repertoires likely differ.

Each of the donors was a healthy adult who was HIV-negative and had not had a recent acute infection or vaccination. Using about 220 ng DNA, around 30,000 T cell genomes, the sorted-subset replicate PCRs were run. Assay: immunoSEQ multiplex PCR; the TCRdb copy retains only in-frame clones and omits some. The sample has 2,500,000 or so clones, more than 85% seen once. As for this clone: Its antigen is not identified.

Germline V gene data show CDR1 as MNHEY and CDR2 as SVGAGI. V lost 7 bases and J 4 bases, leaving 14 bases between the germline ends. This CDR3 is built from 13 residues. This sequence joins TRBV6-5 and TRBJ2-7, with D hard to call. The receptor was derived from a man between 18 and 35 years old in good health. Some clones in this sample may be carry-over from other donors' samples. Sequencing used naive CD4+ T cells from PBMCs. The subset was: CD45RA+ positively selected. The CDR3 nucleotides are TGTGCCAGCACAGTTACCCTCAGATACGAGCAGTACTTC. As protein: CASTVTLRYEQYF.